Shown below are 6 T cell receptor beta chains from a single sample sequenced in a study of CD8+ T cells in alopecia areata. The sequencing template was cDNA reverse transcribed from extracted RNA. Clones were sequenced by immunoSEQ multiplex PCR, and TCRdb holds only the in-frame ones, with some missing. The top ten hold 15% to 20% of the sample, which has about 130,000 clones, approximately 49% seen once. The sample consisted of CD8+ T cells sorted from blood, taken at week 0. The receptors come from a human donor with alopecia areata.

The chain has TRBV15 and TRBJ2-7, with D possibly matching TRBD2 (6 bases). Germline CDR1 reads LNHNV; CDR2 reads YYDKDF (reference sequence). The V gene lost 0 bases and the J gene lost 2 bases, with 11 bases spanning the gap. The CDR3 covers 15 residues. As DNA, the CDR3 is TGTGCCACCAGCAGAGATACGGGAGCACCCTACGAGCAGTACTTC. Encoded protein: CATSRDTGAPYEQYF.

This clone was observed a handful of times. This sequence joins TRBV5-1 and TRBJ2-2; a weak D match, TRBD2 (5 bases). Germline assignment: CDR1 SGHRS and CDR2 YFSETQ. The ends were cut back, 4 bases at V and 0 bases at J, with 10 bases in the middle. CDR3 length equals 15 residues. The CDR3 region has the DNA TGCGCCAGCAGCGAGGGCCACGCGAACACCGGGGAGCTGTTTTTT. This codes for CASSEGHANTGELFF.

This clone was picked up a small number of times. V and J are TRBV19 and TRBJ1-6, with a weak D call TRBD1 (5 bases). Trimming cost V 3 bases and J 0 bases, with 21 bases left between them. The length of the CDR3 is 20 residues. Germline CDR1 LNHDA, CDR2 SQIVND (reference sequence). The DNA for the CDR3 is TGTGCCAGTAGTATGGGGGTCGGGGGACGGAGAAGCTCCTATAATTCACCCCTCCACTTT. Translating gives CASSMGVGGRRSSYNSPLHF. Together with reference TRBV19 and TRBJ1-6, the CDR3 gives the full variable domain: DGGITQSPKYLFRKEGQNVTLSCEQNLNHDAMYWYRQDPGQGLRLIYYSQIVNDFQKGDIAEGYSVSREKKESFPLTVTSAQKNPTAFYLCASSMGVGGRRSSYNSPLHFGNGTRLTVT.

This clone was found once. The gene calls are TRBV2 and TRBJ2-3; possible D gene TRBD1, 5 bases. Germline loops: CDR1 SNHLY, CDR2 FYNNEI. V lost 1 base to trimming and J lost 4 bases, with 12 bases between them. The CDR3 consists of 15 residues. The CDR3 nucleotides are TGTGCCAGCAGTGAAGGGCAGGGCGTAGCAGATACGCAGTATTTT. This encodes CASSEGQGVADTQYF. The full variable domain, rest sourced from reference TRBV2 and TRBJ2-3, is EPEVTQTPSHQVTQMGQEVILRCVPISNHLYFYWYRQILGQKVEFLVSFYNNEISEKSEIFDDQFSVERPDGSNFTLKIRSTKLEDSAMYFCASSEGQGVADTQYFGPGTRLTVL.

The rearrangement joins TRBV5-4 to TRBJ2-2; D is unclear. CDR1 SGHNT and CDR2 YYREEE come from the germline V gene (reference sequence). V was cut by 1 base and J by 1 base, with 5 bases left in between. This CDR3 region has 14 residues. The DNA of the CDR3 is TGTGCCAGCAGCTTGAACAGGAACACCGGGGAGCTGTTTTTT. It translates to CASSLNRNTGELFF.

The V gene is TRBV15, the J gene TRBJ1-1; D is uncertain. There are 13 residues in the CDR3. The ends were cut back, 0 bases at V and 4 bases at J, with 6 bases in the middle. Germline CDR1 is LNHNV and CDR2 is YYDKDF (reference sequence). The CDR3 loop is CATSREMGTEAFF. The CDR3 nucleotides are TGTGCCACCAGCAGAGAAATGGGCACTGAAGCTTTCTTT.